These 21 T cell receptor beta chains originate from one sample sequenced in a study of blood T cells in healthy people across ages (dated by TCRdb to the mid-2010s). Libraries were constructed by 5' RACE. TCRdb lists the instrument as Illumina HiSeq 2500. A second about 7 to 12 cycle PCR used a sample-barcoded 5' primer and a J-beta primer mix. TCRdb reanalyzed the raw reads on its own, using fastp at Q25 for trimming and MiXCR for clone calling, and kept in-frame beta chains. Each CDR3 protein appears once, grouped with its most common genes and DNA. This sample comprises 1,500,000 or so distinct CDR3 sequences, roughly two fifths of them detected only once. Together, the top ten hold about 4% of the sample. The sequenced sample was blood. Every receptor here comes from a woman under 30 in good health.

The rearrangement joins TRBV29-1 to TRBJ2-1; 9 bases are a match to TRBD1. This CDR3 has 14 amino acids. V dropped 4 bases and J dropped 2; count of bases not matched to a gene: 3. Germline values: CDR1 SQVTM, CDR2 ANQGSEA. The CDR3 protein is CSVATGGPYNEQFF. The DNA for the CDR3 is TGCAGCGTTGCTACAGGGGGCCCCTACAATGAGCAGTTCTTC.

This clonotype was found a few times. A single base separates this from a much larger clone, so it may be a read error. V usage is TRBV5-6 and J usage is TRBJ2-1; 9 positions agree with TRBD1. The CDR3 is 13 amino acids. The ends lost 4 bases at V and 10 bases at J; junction bases unmatched: 6. Germline V gene data show CDR1 as SGHDT and CDR2 as YYEEEE. CDR3 bases: TGTGCCAGCAGCCGGGACAGGGCCTACGAGCAGTTCTTC. Amino acids: CASSRDRAYEQFF. Looking up the rest from reference TRBV5-6 and TRBJ2-1 gives the full variable domain: DAGVTQSPTHLIKTRGQQVTLRCSPKSGHDTVSWYQQALGQGPQFIFQYYEEEERQRGNFPDRFSGHQFPNYSSELNVNALLLGDSALYLCASSRDRAYEQFFGPGTRLTVL.

This clonotype has a handful of counts. This chain joins TRBV20-1 and TRBJ1-4, with 7 bases matching TRBD1. Germline trimming cut 6 bases from V and 6 bases from J; bases unmatched to any gene: 10. The germline CDR1 and CDR2 sequences are DFQATT and SNEGSKA (reference sequence). The CDR3 has 14 residues. The CDR3 reads CSAYPGQRYEKLFF. The CDR3 nucleotides are TGCAGTGCGTATCCGGGACAGCGGTATGAAAAACTGTTTTTT.

This clonotype was found a few times. This sequence joins TRBV9 and TRBJ2-1; D is perhaps TRBD1 or TRBD2 (6 bases each). The CDR3 runs 15 residues. The ends were cut back, 4 bases at V and 4 bases at J, with 15 bases in the middle. CDR1 is SGDLS, CDR2 YYNGEE, per germline. This CDR3 reads CASSSDRGEYNEQFF. The CDR3 DNA reads TGTGCCAGCAGCTCCGATAGGGGGGAATACAATGAGCAGTTCTTC.

The rearrangement links TRBV12-3 or TRBV12-4 to TRBJ2-1; D unresolved. The J call may be mistaken, given a closer DNA end match to TRBJ2-7. The CDR3 is 15 amino acids. DNA of the CDR3: TGTGCCAGCAGTTTAGACTTGAACTCCTACAATGAGCAGTACTTC. It translates to CASSLDLNSYNEQYF.

The chain couples TRBV27 to TRBJ2-7, with TRBD1 identical over 7 bases. The CDR3 runs 15 residues. The ends lost 5 bases at V and 0 bases at J; junction bases unmatched: 7. Germline V gene lookup returns CDR1 MNHEY and CDR2 SMNVEV (reference sequence). This CDR3 is CASSMRQGSSYEQYF. CDR3 coding DNA: TGTGCCAGCAGTATGAGACAGGGAAGCTCCTACGAGCAGTACTTC.

The chain carries TRBV11-2 and TRBJ2-1; tentatively, D is TRBD2 (5 bases). Germline V lookup: CDR1 SGHAT, CDR2 FQNNGV. Trimming left V 0 bases short and J 8 bases short, with 14 bases between. The CDR3 spans 15 residues. CDR3 DNA: TGTGCCAGCAGCTTAGAAAGGTACTACGGGGATGAGCAGTTCTTC. Amino acids: CASSLERYYGDEQFF.

Only a few counts were recorded for this clonotype. A read error is possible here, since a much larger clone lies one base away. The CDR3 region is CASSPWGSSYNEQYF. For the CDR3, the DNA is TGTGCCAGCAGCCCTTGGGGTAGCTCCTACAATGAGCAGTACTTC. V usage is TRBV9 and J usage is TRBJ2-1; D remains unclear. The assigned J gene may be wrong: the sequence end matches TRBJ2-7 better. The CDR3 totals 15 residues. Germline V gene lookup returns CDR1 SGDLS and CDR2 YYNGEE.

This clonotype has more than one count but fewer than ten. The J gene is TRBJ2-1, the V gene TRBV14; D ambiguous. Germline CDR1 is SGHDN and CDR2 is FVKESK. The CDR3 runs 13 residues. The V gene lost 1 base and the J gene lost 10 bases, with 11 bases spanning the gap. CDR3 bases: TGTGCCAGCAGCCAAGGACCCGGCCAGGAGCAGTTCTTC. As protein: CASSQGPGQEQFF.

This rearrangement joins TRBV20-1 to TRBJ2-7; 8 positions agree with TRBD2. With V trimmed by 1 base and J by 1 base, 6 bases remained unmatched. Germline V lookup: CDR1 DFQATT, CDR2 SNEGSKA (reference sequence). CDR3 length equals 15 residues. CDR3 nucleotide sequence: TGCAGTGCTAGAGTCACTAGCGGTCCTTCCTACGAGCAGTACTTC. This sequence encodes CSARVTSGPSYEQYF.

V usage is TRBV3-1 and J usage is TRBJ1-1; the D is unclear. V was pared by 3 bases and J by 7 bases, with 12 bases between. The CDR3 totals 13 residues. Germline V gene sequence: CDR1 LGHDT, CDR2 YNNKEL (reference sequence). For the CDR3, the DNA is TGTGCCAGCAGCCATGGGGTGGGCGTTGAAGCTTTCTTT. Residues: CASSHGVGVEAFF.

This clonotype turned up a few times. The chain is built from TRBV2 and TRBJ1-1; no firm D call. Trimming shortened V by 4 bases and J by 8 bases, and 11 bases separated the two germline ends. Per germline, CDR1 SNHLY and CDR2 FYNNEI. CDR3 length: 12 residues. The CDR3: CASSVQGFEAFF. As DNA, the CDR3 is TGTGCCAGCAGTGTTCAAGGGTTCGAAGCTTTCTTT.

This clonotype was observed a handful of times. The V gene is TRBV2, the J gene TRBJ1-2; perhaps TRBD1 as D (5 bases). Germline loops: CDR1 SNHLY, CDR2 FYNNEI. This CDR3 contains 12 residues. CDR3: CAGRGLDYGYTF. The CDR3 DNA follows: TGTGCTGGGAGGGGTCTCGACTATGGCTACACCTTC.

The gene calls are TRBV29-1 and TRBJ2-1, with 8 bases matching TRBD2. From germline, CDR1 is SQVTM and CDR2 ANQGSEA. The length of the CDR3 is 17 residues. Trimming took 3 bases from V and 0 from J; bases not matched to a gene: 10. The CDR3 region is CSVEGGRGGHSYNEQFF. The DNA for the CDR3 is TGCAGCGTTGAGGGAGGCCGGGGGGGTCACTCCTACAATGAGCAGTTCTTC.

The genes are TRBV20-1 and TRBJ2-7, with 8 bases matching TRBD2. The CDR3 is made up of 12 amino acids. Germline CDR1 is DFQATT and CDR2 is SNEGSKA (reference sequence). J gave up 1 base and V 7 bases, and 3 bases lay outside the gene matches. The CDR3 coding sequence is TGCAGTGGGGGCGGGGGGTCCTACGAGCAGTACTTC. Its protein product is CSGGGGSYEQYF.

The gene calls are TRBV9 and TRBJ2-7, with TRBD2 as a possible D gene (5 bases). Per germline, CDR1 SGDLS and CDR2 YYNGEE. V dropped 0 bases and J dropped 4 bases, with 14 bases sitting between them. This CDR3 is 15 amino acids long. CDR3 residues: CASSVGSSLGYEQYF. CDR3 sequence (DNA): TGTGCCAGCAGCGTAGGATCTAGCCTTGGATACGAGCAGTACTTC.

V gene TRBV7-2 combines with J gene TRBJ1-2, with TRBD1 matching 10 bases. The CDR3 is made up of 16 amino acids. V shed 4 bases, J shed 4 bases, and the junction held 9 bases outside the gene matches. The germline V gene encodes CDR1 SGHTA and CDR2 FQGNSA. CDR3 nucleotides: TGTGCCAGCAGCTCGACTGGGACAGGGGACCTCTATGGCTACACCTTC. Protein product: CASSSTGTGDLYGYTF.

The chain links TRBV3-1 to TRBJ2-5; 10 positions match TRBD1. With V trimmed by 3 bases and J by 11 bases, 21 bases remained unmatched. This CDR3 spans 18 amino acids. Looked up from germline, CDR1 is LGHDT and CDR2 is YNNKEL (reference sequence). The DNA for the CDR3 is TGTGCCAGCAGCCAGTCCGCCCTGGGACAGGGGCTTCTCAATGAGCAGTACTTC. This translates into CASSQSALGQGLLNEQYF.

Here the CDR3 DNA reads TGCGCCAGCAGCTTGCGCGGGAGTGAGGTGGAGACCCAGTACTTC. The encoded protein is CASSLRGSEVETQYF. This chain joins TRBV5-1 and TRBJ2-5, with 7 bases fitting TRBD2. The CDR3 covers 15 residues. CDR1 SGHRS and CDR2 YFSETQ come from the germline V gene. The trim removed 1 base at V and 5 bases at J, leaving 8 bases unmatched.

The chain combines TRBV20-1 with TRBJ2-3, with D maybe TRBD2 (6 bases). The V gene lost 0 bases and the J gene lost 6 bases, with 13 bases spanning the gap. There are 14 residues in the CDR3. CDR1 and CDR2 (germline): DFQATT, SNEGSKA (reference sequence). The DNA of the CDR3 is TGCAGTGCTAGAGAAGGCGGGACGGGGGATACGCAGTATTTT. It is translated as CSAREGGTGDTQYF.

The chain uses TRBV5-1 and TRBJ2-7, with D possibly being TRBD1 or TRBD2 (5 bases each). The CDR3 spans 16 residues. With 0 bases removed from V and 2 bases from J, the gap between germline ends came to 15 bases. CDR1 is SGHRS and CDR2 is YFSETQ in the germline V gene. CDR3 in DNA: TGCGCCAGCAGCTTGGCCTACGGGACGACGGCCTACGAGCAGTACTTC. Its translation is CASSLAYGTTAYEQYF.